These 11 T cell receptor beta chains were sequenced from one sample in a study of control samples from healthy donors and cancer patients. Using immunoSEQ multiplex PCR, the repertoire was profiled, and TCRdb retains in-frame clones only, with some absent. The sample has around 18,000 clones, about 82% seen once. The sequencing input was PBMCs. These receptors all come from a woman in her 70s with colorectal cancer.

The chain carries TRBV5-1 and TRBJ2-2; tentatively, D is TRBD2 (7 bases). V was cut by 3 bases and J by 4 bases, with 13 bases left in between. There are 15 residues in the CDR3. Germline V gene data show CDR1 as SGHRS and CDR2 as YFSETQ. Written as DNA, the CDR3 is TGCGCCAGCAGCTGGGGGGGGGCAACCACCGGGGAGCTGTTTTTT. This gives the protein CASSWGGATTGELFF.

In regard to this clone: At one boundary the junction diverges from the germline segment, which might be a read error. This chain connects TRBV7-9 to TRBJ2-5; 7 bases are shared with TRBD1. This CDR3 has 15 amino acids. Per germline, CDR1 SEHNR and CDR2 FQNEAQ (reference sequence). This CDR3 reads CASSIARGGPETQYF. The CDR3 region has the DNA TGTGCCAGCAGCATAGCTAGAGGGGGCCCGGAGACCCAGTACTTC.

The genes are TRBV29-1 and TRBJ2-2; D tentatively reads TRBD1 or TRBD2 (7 bases each). The ends were cut back, 6 bases at V and 4 bases at J, with 27 bases in the middle. The CDR3 loop spans 18 amino acids. The germline CDR1 and CDR2 sequences are SQVTM and ANQGSEA. The CDR3 here is CSVAPWEGASGATGELFF. The CDR3 nucleotides are TGCAGCGTCGCCCCGTGGGAGGGGGCTAGCGGAGCCACCGGGGAGCTGTTTTTT.

The chain employs TRBV5-1 and TRBJ2-2; D unclear. The V gene lost 6 bases and the J gene lost 5 bases, with 8 bases spanning the gap. In germline, CDR1 is SGHRS, CDR2 YFSETQ. The CDR3 sequence is 12 residues long. The CDR3 DNA follows: TGCGCCAGCATGGGGTGGACCGGGGAGCTGTTTTTT. The encoded protein is CASMGWTGELFF. The complete variable domain, with remaining parts taken from reference TRBV5-1 and TRBJ2-2, reads KAGVTQTPRYLIKTRGQQVTLSCSPISGHRSVSWYQQTPGQGLQFLFEYFSETQRNKGNFPGRFSGRQFSNSRSEMNVSTLELGDSALYLCASMGWTGELFFGEGSRLTVL.

This rearrangement joins TRBV6-2 or TRBV6-3 to TRBJ1-5; D not resolved. Trimming stripped 0 bases from V and 4 bases from J, with 7 bases between. The CDR3 loop spans 14 amino acids. Germline assignment: CDR1 MNHEY and CDR2 SVGEGT. The CDR3 DNA is TGTGCCAGCAGTTACTCGAACAGAAATCAGCCCCAGCATTTT. Residues: CASSYSNRNQPQHF.

The chain joins TRBV19 to TRBJ1-2; no reliable D call. Between the trimmed V and J ends, which lost 1 base and 4 bases, there was a span of 13 bases. CDR1 is LNHDA and CDR2 is SQIVND in the germline V gene (reference sequence). The CDR3 spans 15 residues. The CDR3 DNA reads TGTGCCAGTAGTATAGTAGACCTTTATGGCTATGGCTACACCTTC. Protein sequence: CASSIVDLYGYGYTF. Combining the CDR3 with reference TRBV19 and TRBJ1-2 gives the whole variable domain DGGITQSPKYLFRKEGQNVTLSCEQNLNHDAMYWYRQDPGQGLRLIYYSQIVNDFQKGDIAEGYSVSREKKESFPLTVTSAQKNPTAFYLCASSIVDLYGYGYTFGSGTRLTVV.

This clone was seen only once. This chain uses TRBV4-3 with TRBJ2-1; D unresolved. This CDR3 comprises 15 residues. Germline CDR1 and CDR2: LGHNA and YSLEER. V was pared by 4 bases and J by 0 bases, with 10 bases between. The CDR3 here is CASSPGRSSYNEQFF. CDR3 coding DNA: TGCGCCAGCAGCCCAGGACGGTCCTCCTACAATGAGCAGTTCTTC.

The chain uses TRBV6-5 and TRBJ1-2, with D possibly matching TRBD1 (5 bases). Germline CDR1 reads MNHEY; CDR2 reads SVGAGI. Trimming cost V 6 bases and J 3 bases, with 11 bases left between them. There are 13 residues in the CDR3. The CDR3 is CASSPGRYYGYTF. CDR3 bases: TGTGCCAGCAGCCCGGGACGGTACTATGGCTACACCTTC.

The gene calls are TRBV7-2 and TRBJ2-7; TRBD1 agrees at 8 bases. The CDR3 totals 15 residues. J was trimmed by 5 bases and V by 1 base; bases with no gene match: 7. From germline, CDR1 is SGHTA and CDR2 FQGNSA. Here the CDR3 DNA reads TGTGCCAGCAGCTTAGAAAGACAGGGGTTGAACGAGCAGTACTTC. It yields the protein CASSLERQGLNEQYF.

The genes are TRBV5-4 and TRBJ1-2; a weak D match, TRBD1 (5 bases). Trimming took off 0 bases at V and 0 bases at J, with 12 bases between the two ends. Germline lookup yields CDR1 SGHNT and CDR2 YYREEE (reference sequence). This CDR3 region has 16 residues. The CDR3 coding sequence is TGTGCCAGCAGCTTGGGGCCGGACACGACTAACTATGGCTACACCTTC. Its translation is CASSLGPDTTNYGYTF.

V is TRBV9 and J is TRBJ2-2, with TRBD1 identical over 9 bases. The V gene end was trimmed by 3 bases and the J gene end by 8 bases; junction bases not matched to a gene: 11. The CDR3 runs to 16 residues. The V gene's germline CDR1 is SGDLS and CDR2 YYNGEE. The CDR3 DNA reads as TGTGCCAGCAGCGCCCCCAACAGGGGGCGTTCGGGGGAGCTGTTTTTT. Protein: CASSAPNRGRSGELFF.